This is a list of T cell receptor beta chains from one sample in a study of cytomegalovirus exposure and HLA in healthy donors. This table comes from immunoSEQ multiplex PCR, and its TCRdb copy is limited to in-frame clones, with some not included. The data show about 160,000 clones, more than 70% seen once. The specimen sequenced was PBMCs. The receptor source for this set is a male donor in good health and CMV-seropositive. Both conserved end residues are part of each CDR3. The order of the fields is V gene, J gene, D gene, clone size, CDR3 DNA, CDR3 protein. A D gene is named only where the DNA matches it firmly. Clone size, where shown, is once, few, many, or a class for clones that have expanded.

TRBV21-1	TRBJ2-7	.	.	TGTGCCAGCAGCAAAGCGGGCAGCTACGAGCAGTACTTC	CASSKAGSYEQYF
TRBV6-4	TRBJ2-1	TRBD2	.	TGTGCCAGCAGTGGGACTAGCGGGAGTAATGAGCAGTTCTTC	CASSGTSGSNEQFF
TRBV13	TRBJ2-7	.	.	TGTGCCAGCAGCTCTACAGGGACCTACGAGCAGTACTTC	CASSSTGTYEQYF
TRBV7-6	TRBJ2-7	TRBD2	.	TGTGCCAGCAGCTTAGCGCCGGGAGGGAACGAGCAGTACTTC	CASSLAPGGNEQYF
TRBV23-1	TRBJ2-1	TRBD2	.	TGCGCCAGCAGTCAATCTGGCGGGAGTAATGAGCAGTTCTTC	CASSQSGGSNEQFF
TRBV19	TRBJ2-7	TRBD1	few	TGTGCCAGTAGTAGGGACAGGAGCTCCTACGAGCAGTACTTC	CASSRDRSSYEQYF
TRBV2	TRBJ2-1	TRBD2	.	TGTGCCAGCAGTGAAGGGGCAGGCCCCGGGGGGGAGCAGTTCTTC	CASSEGAGPGGEQFF
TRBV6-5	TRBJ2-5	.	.	TGTGCCAGCACAGACTACGTCCGGGAGACCCAGTACTTC	CASTDYVRETQYF
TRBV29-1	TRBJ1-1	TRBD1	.	TGCAGCGGGGGACAGGGGGCTGCTGAAGCTTTCTTT	CSGGQGAAEAFF
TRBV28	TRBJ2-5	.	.	TGTGCCAGCAGCCGAGGACAGTCCCAAGAGACCCAGTACTTC	CASSRGQSQETQYF
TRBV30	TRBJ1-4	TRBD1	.	TGTGCCTGGAGGCCGACAGGGGCGTATGAAAAACTGTTTTTT	CAWRPTGAYEKLFF
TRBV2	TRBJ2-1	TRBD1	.	TGTGCCAGCAGTGAAGGACAGGGGACATACAATGAGCAGTTCTTC	CASSEGQGTYNEQFF
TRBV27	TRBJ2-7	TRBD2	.	TGTGCCAGCAGTCACGGGAGGGGAAACTACGAGCAGTACTTC	CASSHGRGNYEQYF
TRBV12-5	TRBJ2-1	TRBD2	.	TGTGCTAGTGGTTTGGGCGGGAGTAGTTCCAATGAGCAGTTCTTC	CASGLGGSSSNEQFF
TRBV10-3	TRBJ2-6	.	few	TGTGCCATCAGTGACTTACAGGGAATTGCCAACGTCCTGACTTTC	CAISDLQGIANVLTF
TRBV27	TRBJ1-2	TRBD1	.	TGTGCCAGCAGACGGACAGGGTCCAACTATGGCTACACCTTC	CASRRTGSNYGYTF
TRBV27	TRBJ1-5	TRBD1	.	TGTGCCAGCAGAGGACGATCAACAGGGGGGCATCAGCCCCAGCATTTT	CASRGRSTGGHQPQHF
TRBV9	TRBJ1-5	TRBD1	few	TGTGCCAGCAGCGCCCGGGACAGGGGTCAGCCCCAGCATTTT	CASSARDRGQPQHF
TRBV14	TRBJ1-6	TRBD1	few	TGTGCCAGCAGCCAAGAGACAGGGGGTACCTATAATTCACCCCTCCACTTT	CASSQETGGTYNSPLHF
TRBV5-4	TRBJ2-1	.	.	TGTGCCAGCAGCCAGGGCCGAGACAATGAGCAGTTCTTC	CASSQGRDNEQFF
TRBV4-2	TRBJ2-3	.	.	TGTGCCAGCAGCCAAGATTGGGGCGTCACAGATACGCAGTATTTT	CASSQDWGVTDTQYF
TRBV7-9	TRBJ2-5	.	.	TGTTCCAGCAGCCCTCGACTGGAAGAGACCCAGTACTTC	CSSSPRLEETQYF
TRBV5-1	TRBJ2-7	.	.	TGCGCCAGCAGCCCTCGGCAGGTCTCCTACGAGCAGTACTTC	CASSPRQVSYEQYF
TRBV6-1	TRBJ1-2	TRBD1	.	TGTGCCAGCAGTAAAGACAGGGGCGGCTACACCTTC	CASSKDRGGYTF
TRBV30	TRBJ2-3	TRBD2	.	TGTGCCTGGAGTGTTTTGGCTAGCGGACACACAGATACGCAGTATTTT	CAWSVLASGHTDTQYF
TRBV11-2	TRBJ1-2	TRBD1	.	TGTGCCAGCAGCTTCACAGGGGGGAACTATGGCTACACCTTC	CASSFTGGNYGYTF
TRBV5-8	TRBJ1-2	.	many	TGTGCCAGCAGCCTGGGAGGCGGCTACACCTTC	CASSLGGGYTF
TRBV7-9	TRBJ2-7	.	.	TGTTCCAGCAGCTTAGCGGCTTTGGAGCAGTACTTC	CSSSLAALEQYF
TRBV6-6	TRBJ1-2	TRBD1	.	TGTGCCAGCACCCAGGTGACCGGGACAGGGGATGGCTACACCTTC	CASTQVTGTGDGYTF
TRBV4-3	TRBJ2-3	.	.	TGCGCCAGCAGCCAAGACCTGACAGCAAACACAGATACGCAGTATTTT	CASSQDLTANTDTQYF
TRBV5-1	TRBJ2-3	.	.	TGCGCCAGCAGCTTGTCCCCGGAGTGGGGCACAGATACGCAGTATTTT	CASSLSPEWGTDTQYF
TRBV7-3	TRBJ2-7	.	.	TGTGCCAGCAGCCTAACCCAGGGCAGGGGCGAGCAGTACTTC	CASSLTQGRGEQYF
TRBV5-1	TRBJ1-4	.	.	TGCGCCAGCAGCTTCAGTACAGGCGGGGTTAATGAAAAACTGTTTTTT	CASSFSTGGVNEKLFF
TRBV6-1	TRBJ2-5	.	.	TGTGCCAGCACCGACAACTTTCAAGAGACCCAGTACTTC	CASTDNFQETQYF
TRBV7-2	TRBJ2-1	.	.	TGTGCCAGCAGCCCGAGGGCCCTTGAGCAGTTCTTC	CASSPRALEQFF
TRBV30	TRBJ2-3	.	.	TGTGCCTGGAGTGTACGCGTGGCCCCCAGGGGCACAGATACGCAGTATTTT	CAWSVRVAPRGTDTQYF
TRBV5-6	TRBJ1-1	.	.	TGTGCCAGCACCAAGAGGCGAACTGAAGCTTTCTTT	CASTKRRTEAFF
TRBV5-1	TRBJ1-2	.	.	TGCGCCAGCAGCTTTTTTCAGGGCGACTATGGCTACACCTTC	CASSFFQGDYGYTF
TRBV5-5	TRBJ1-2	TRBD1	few	TGTGCCAGCATCCCCTACCAAGGGGGCCTCTATGGCTACACCTTC	CASIPYQGGLYGYTF
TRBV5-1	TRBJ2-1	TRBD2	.	TGCGCCAGCAGCTTGGACGGGAGGAGGGGCGATGAGCAGTTCTTC	CASSLDGRRGDEQFF
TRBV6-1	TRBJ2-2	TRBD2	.	TGTGCCAGCAGTGGTTGGACTAGCGGGAGATTTACCGGGGAGCTGTTTTTT	CASSGWTSGRFTGELFF